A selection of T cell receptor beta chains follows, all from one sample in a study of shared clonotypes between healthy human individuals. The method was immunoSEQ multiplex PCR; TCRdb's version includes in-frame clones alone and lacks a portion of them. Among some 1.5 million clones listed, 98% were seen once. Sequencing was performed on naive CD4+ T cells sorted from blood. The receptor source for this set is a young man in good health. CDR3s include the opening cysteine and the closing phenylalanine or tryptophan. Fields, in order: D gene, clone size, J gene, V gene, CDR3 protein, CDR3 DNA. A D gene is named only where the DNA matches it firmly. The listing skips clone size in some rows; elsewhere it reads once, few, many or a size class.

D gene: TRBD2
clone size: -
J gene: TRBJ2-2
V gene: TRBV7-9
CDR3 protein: CASSKTSGRRTGELFF
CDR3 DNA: TGTGCCAGCAGCAAGACTAGCGGGAGGAGGACCGGGGAGCTGTTTTTT

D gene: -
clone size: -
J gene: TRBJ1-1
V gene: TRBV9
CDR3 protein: CASSVIEGGEAFF
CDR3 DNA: TGTGCCAGCAGCGTAATTGAAGGTGGTGAAGCTTTCTTT

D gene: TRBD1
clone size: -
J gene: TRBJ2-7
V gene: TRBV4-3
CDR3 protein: CASSQDQGQGFMYEQYF
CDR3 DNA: TGCGCCAGCAGCCAAGATCAGGGACAGGGATTCATGTACGAGCAGTACTTC

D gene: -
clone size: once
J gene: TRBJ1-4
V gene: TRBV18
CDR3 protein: CASSPRVATNEKLFF
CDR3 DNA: TGTGCCAGCTCACCACGGGTTGCAACTAATGAAAAACTGTTTTTT

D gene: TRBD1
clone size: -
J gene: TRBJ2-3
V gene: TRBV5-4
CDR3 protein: CASRPWTGVTDTQYF
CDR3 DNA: TGTGCCAGCCGACCTTGGACAGGGGTTACAGATACGCAGTATTTT

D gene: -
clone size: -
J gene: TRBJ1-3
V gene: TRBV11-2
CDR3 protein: CASSPTASGNTIYF
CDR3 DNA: TGTGCCAGCAGCCCGACAGCCTCCGGAAACACCATATATTTT

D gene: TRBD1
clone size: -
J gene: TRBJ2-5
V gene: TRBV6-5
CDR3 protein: CASSYSTGGEETQYF
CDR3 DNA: TGTGCCAGCAGTTACTCGACAGGGGGCGAAGAGACCCAGTACTTC

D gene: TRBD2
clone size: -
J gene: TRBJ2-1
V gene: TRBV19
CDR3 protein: CASSIVAGADHNEQFF
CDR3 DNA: TGTGCCAGTAGTATAGTAGCGGGAGCCGACCACAATGAGCAGTTCTTC

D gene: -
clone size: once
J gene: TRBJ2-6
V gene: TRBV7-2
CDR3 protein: CASSPRGLTTPGANVLTF
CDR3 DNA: TGTGCCAGCAGCCCCCGGGGACTTACCACCCCTGGGGCCAACGTCCTGACTTTC

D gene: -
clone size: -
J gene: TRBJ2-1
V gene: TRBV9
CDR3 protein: CASTYSGTPDEQFF
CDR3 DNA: TGTGCCAGCACCTATTCCGGGACCCCGGATGAGCAGTTCTTC

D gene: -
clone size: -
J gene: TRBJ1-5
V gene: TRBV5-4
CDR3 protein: CASSLEGGLNQPQHF
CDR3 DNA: TGTGCCAGCAGCTTGGAGGGGGGTCTAAATCAGCCCCAGCATTTT

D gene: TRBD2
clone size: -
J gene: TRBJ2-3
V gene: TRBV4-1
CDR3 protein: CASSQVRVAGARVLGDTQYF
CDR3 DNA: TGCGCCAGCAGCCAAGTGAGGGTAGCGGGAGCGAGGGTGTTGGGAGATACGCAGTATTTT

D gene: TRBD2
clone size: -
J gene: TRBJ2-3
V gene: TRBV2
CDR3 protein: CASTEWREVTDTQYF
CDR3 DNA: TGTGCCAGCACCGAATGGCGGGAGGTTACAGATACGCAGTATTTT

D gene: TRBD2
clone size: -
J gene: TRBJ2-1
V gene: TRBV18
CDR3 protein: CASSSTGLALSSSYNEQFF
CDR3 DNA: TGTGCCAGCTCATCGACGGGACTAGCGCTCAGTAGCTCCTACAATGAGCAGTTCTTC

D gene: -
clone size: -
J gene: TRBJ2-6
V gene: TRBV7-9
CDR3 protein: CASSLHMQGRSGANVLTF
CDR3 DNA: TGTGCCAGCAGCTTACACATGCAGGGTCGGTCTGGGGCCAACGTCCTGACTTTC

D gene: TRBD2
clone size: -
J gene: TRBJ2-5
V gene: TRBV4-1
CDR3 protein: CASSSTGTSETQYF
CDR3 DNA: TGCGCCAGCAGTTCCACCGGGACTAGCGAGACCCAGTACTTC

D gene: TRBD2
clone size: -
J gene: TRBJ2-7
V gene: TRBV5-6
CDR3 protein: CASSLGPRTREYF
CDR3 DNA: TGTGCCAGCAGCTTGGGTCCCCGGACTAGGGAGTACTTC

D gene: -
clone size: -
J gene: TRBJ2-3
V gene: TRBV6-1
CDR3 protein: CAIRTGTDTQYF
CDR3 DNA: TGTGCCATCCGGACCGGCACAGATACGCAGTATTTT

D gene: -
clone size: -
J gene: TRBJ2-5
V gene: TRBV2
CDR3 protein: CASSEPQGSQTQYF
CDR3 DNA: TGTGCCAGCAGTGAACCACAGGGTTCGCAGACCCAGTACTTC

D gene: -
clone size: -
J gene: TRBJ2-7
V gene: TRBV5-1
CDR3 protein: CASSLRSKSYEQYF
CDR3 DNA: TGCGCCAGCAGCTTGAGGTCCAAATCCTACGAGCAGTACTTC

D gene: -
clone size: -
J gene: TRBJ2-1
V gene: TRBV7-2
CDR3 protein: CASRSSGYNEQFF
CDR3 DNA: TGTGCCAGCAGAAGCAGCGGTTACAATGAGCAGTTCTTC

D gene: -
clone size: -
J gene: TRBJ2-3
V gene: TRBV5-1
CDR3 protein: CASSQTSRMTDTQYF
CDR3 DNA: TGCGCCAGCAGCCAAACGTCTAGGATGACAGATACGCAGTATTTT

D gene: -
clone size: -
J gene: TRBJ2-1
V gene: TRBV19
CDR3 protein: CASSIQSGPYNEQFF
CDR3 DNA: TGTGCCAGTAGTATCCAATCAGGTCCCTACAATGAGCAGTTCTTC

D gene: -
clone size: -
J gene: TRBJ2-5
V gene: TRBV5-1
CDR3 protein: CASSLRQLKETQYF
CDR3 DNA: TGCGCCAGCAGCTTGCGACAATTAAAAGAGACCCAGTACTTC

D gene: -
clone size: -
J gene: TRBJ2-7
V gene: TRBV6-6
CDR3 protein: CASSYSGGTSSYEQYF
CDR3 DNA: TGTGCCAGCAGTTACTCTGGGGGCACCAGCTCCTACGAGCAGTACTTC

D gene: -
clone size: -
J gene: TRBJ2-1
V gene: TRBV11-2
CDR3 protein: CASSLAVRGEQFF
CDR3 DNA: TGTGCCAGCAGCTTAGCGGTGCGGGGTGAGCAGTTCTTC

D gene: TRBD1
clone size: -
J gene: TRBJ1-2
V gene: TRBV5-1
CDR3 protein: CASSLGTGAYGYTF
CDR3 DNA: TGCGCCAGCAGCTTGGGGACAGGGGCCTATGGCTACACCTTC

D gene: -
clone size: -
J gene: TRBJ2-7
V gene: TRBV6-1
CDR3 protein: CASSVRKGEQYF
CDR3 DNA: TGTGCCAGCAGCGTGAGAAAAGGCGAGCAGTACTTC

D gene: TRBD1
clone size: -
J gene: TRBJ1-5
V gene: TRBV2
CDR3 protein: CASSGPGGPNQPQHF
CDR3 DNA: TGTGCCAGCAGTGGCCCAGGGGGACCTAATCAGCCCCAGCATTTT

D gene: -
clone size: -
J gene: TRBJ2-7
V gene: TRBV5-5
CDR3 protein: CASSLEGTHEQYF
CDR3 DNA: TGTGCCAGCAGCTTGGAAGGCACCCACGAGCAGTACTTC

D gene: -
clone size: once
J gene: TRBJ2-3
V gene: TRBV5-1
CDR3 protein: CASSLAEAGTQYF
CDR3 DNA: TGCGCCAGCAGCTTGGCCGAGGCGGGAACGCAGTATTTT

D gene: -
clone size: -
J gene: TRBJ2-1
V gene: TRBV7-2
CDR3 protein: CASSLDSGSYNEQFF
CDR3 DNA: TGTGCCAGCAGCTTAGACTCGGGATCCTACAATGAGCAGTTCTTC

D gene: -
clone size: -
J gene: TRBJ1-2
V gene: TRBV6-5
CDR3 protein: CASSSGFSNGYTF
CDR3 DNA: TGTGCCAGCAGTTCGGGGTTTTCGAATGGCTACACCTTC

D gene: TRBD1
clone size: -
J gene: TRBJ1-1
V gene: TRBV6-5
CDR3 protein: CASSNAGGTEAFF
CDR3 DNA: TGTGCCAGCAGTAACGCAGGGGGCACTGAAGCTTTCTTT

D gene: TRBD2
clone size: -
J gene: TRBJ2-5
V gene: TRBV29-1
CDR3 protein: CSARGTSGTQETQYF
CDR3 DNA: TGCAGCGCCAGAGGGACTAGCGGGACTCAAGAGACCCAGTACTTC

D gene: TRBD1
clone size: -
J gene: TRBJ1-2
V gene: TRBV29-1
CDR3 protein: CSVGEGTGGQDAYGYTF
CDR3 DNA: TGCAGCGTTGGAGAGGGGACAGGGGGCCAAGATGCCTATGGCTACACCTTC

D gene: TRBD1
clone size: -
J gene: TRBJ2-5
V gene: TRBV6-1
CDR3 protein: CASRGTVQETQYF
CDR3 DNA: TGTGCCAGCAGAGGGACAGTCCAAGAGACCCAGTACTTC

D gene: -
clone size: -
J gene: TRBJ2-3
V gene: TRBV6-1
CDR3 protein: CASRRESTDTQYF
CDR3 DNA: TGTGCCAGCCGGCGCGAAAGCACAGATACGCAGTATTTT

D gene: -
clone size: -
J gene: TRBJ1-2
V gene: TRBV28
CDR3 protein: CASSFARGGGYTF
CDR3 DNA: TGTGCCAGCAGTTTCGCCAGGGGAGGAGGCTACACCTTC

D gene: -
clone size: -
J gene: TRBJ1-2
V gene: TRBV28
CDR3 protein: CASSSARVGYTF
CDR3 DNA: TGTGCCAGCAGTTCGGCCAGGGTTGGCTACACCTTC

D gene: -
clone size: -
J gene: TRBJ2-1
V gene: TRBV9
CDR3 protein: CASSTDVSILRFF
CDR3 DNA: TGTGCCAGCAGCACGGACGTTTCCATCCTGCGGTTCTTC

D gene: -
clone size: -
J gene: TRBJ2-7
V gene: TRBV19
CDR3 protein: CASSIQTGSYEQYF
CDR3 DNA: TGTGCCAGTAGTATACAGACAGGTTCCTACGAGCAGTACTTC

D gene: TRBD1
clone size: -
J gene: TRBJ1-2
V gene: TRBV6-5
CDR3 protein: CASRQTGGYGYTF
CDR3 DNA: TGTGCCAGCAGACAGACAGGGGGCTATGGCTACACCTTC